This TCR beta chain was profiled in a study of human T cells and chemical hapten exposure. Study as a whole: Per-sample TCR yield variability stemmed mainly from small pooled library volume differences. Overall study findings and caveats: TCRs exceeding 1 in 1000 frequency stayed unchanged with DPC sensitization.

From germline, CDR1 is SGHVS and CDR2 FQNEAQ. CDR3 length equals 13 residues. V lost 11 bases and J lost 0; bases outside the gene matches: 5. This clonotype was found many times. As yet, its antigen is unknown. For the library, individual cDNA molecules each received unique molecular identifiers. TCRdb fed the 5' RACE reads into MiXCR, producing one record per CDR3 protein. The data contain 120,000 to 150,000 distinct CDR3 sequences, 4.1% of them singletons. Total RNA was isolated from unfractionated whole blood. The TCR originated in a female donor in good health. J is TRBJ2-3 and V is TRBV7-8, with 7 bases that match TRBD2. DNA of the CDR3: TGTGCCGTGGGGGGGTCTAGCACAGATACGCAGTATTTT. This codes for CAVGGSSTDTQYF.